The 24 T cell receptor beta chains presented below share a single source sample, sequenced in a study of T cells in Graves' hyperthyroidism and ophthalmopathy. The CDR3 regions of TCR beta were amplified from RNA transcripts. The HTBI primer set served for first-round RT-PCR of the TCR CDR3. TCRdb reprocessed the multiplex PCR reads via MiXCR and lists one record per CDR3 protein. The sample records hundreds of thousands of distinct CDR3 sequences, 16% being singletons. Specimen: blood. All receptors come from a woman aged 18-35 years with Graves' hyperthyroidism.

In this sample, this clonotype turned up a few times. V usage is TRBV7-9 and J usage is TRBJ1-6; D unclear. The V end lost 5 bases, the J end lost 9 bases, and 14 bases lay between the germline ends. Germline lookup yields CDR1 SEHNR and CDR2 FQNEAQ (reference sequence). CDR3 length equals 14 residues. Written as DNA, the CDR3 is TGTGCCAGCAGCCCGTCCGGTGGCAGTTCACCCCTCCACTTT. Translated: CASSPSGGSSPLHF.

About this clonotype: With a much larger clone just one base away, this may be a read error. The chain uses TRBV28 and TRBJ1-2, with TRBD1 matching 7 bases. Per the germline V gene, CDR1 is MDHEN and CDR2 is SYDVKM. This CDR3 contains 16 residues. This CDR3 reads CASSTPRQGGHYGYAF. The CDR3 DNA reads TGTGCCAGCAGTACGCCCCGACAGGGTGGGCACTATGGCTACGCCTTC.

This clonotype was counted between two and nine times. DNA of the CDR3: TGTGCCAGCAGCCCTACTAGCGACGAGCAGTACTTC. It translates to CASSPTSDEQYF. The gene calls are TRBV6-1 and TRBJ2-7; 7 positions agree with TRBD2. The J segment lost 5 bases and the V segment lost 6 bases, leaving 4 bases of the junction unmatched. In germline, CDR1 is MNHNS, CDR2 SASEGT. The CDR3 consists of 12 residues.

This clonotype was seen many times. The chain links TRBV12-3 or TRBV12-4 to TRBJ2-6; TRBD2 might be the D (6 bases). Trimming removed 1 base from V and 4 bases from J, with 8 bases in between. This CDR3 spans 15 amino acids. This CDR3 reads CASSLGGVGANVLTF. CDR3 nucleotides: TGTGCCAGCAGTTTAGGGGGGGTGGGGGCCAACGTCCTGACTTTC.

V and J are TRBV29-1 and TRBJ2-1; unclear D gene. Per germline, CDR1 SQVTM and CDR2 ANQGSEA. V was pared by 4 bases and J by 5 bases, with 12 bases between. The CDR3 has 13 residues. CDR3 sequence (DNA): TGCAGCGTTGGGCTCTCCTATCACAATGAGCAGTTCTTC. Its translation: CSVGLSYHNEQFF.

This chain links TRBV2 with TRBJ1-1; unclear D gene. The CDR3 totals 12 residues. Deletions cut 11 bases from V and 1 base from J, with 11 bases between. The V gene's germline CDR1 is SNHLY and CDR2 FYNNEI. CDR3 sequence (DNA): TGTGCCGCCAGACTGGGGAACACTGAAGCTTTCTTT. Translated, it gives CAARLGNTEAFF.

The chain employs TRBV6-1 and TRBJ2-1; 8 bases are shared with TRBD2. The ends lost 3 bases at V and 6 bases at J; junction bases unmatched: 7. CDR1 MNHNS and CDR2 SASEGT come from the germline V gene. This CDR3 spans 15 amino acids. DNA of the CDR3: TGTGCCAGCAGTGAGTCGGGGGGGGCCGGCAATGAGCAGTTCTTC. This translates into CASSESGGAGNEQFF.

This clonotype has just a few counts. CDR3 bases: TGTGCCAGCAGCTTTGGGGCAGAAACGGAGCAGTACTTC. Its translation: CASSFGAETEQYF. The chain combines TRBV7-2 with TRBJ2-7; D might be TRBD1 (5 bases). The V and J ends lost 3 bases and 7 bases respectively, with 13 bases between them. This CDR3 has 13 amino acids. CDR1 is SGHTA and CDR2 is FQGNSA in the germline V gene.

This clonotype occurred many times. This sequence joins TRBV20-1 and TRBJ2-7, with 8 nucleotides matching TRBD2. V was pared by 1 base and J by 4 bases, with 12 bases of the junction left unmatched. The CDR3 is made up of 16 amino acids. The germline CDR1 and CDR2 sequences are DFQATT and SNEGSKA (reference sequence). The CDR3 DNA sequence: TGCAGTGCTAGAGTCACTAGCGGAGGAGACGCGTACGAGCAGTACTTC. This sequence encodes CSARVTSGGDAYEQYF.

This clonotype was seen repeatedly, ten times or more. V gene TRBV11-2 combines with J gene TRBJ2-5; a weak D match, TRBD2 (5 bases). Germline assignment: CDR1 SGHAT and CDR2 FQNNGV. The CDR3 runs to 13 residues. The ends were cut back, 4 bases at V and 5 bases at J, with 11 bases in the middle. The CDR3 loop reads CASSSNSVETQYF. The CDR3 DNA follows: TGTGCCAGCAGCTCGAATAGCGTCGAGACCCAGTACTTC.

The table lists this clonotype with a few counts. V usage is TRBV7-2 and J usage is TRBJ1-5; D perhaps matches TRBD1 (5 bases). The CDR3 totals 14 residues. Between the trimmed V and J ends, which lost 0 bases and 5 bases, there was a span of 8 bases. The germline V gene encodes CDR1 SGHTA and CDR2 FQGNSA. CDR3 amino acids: CASSLARVDQPQHF. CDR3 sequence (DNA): TGTGCCAGCAGCTTAGCCAGGGTAGATCAGCCCCAGCATTTT. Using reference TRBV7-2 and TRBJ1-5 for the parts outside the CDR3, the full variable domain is GAGVSQSPSNKVTEKGKDVELRCDPISGHTALYWYRQSLGQGLEFLIYFQGNSAPDKSGLPSDRFSAERTGGSVSTLTIQRTQQEDSAVYLCASSLARVDQPQHFGDGTRLSIL.

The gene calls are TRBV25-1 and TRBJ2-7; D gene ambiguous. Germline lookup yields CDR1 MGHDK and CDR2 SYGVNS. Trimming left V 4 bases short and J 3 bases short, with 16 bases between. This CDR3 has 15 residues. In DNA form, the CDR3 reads TGTGCCAGCAGTGGTGCCCGGGCAGCCCACTACGAGCAGTACTTC. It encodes CASSGARAAHYEQYF.

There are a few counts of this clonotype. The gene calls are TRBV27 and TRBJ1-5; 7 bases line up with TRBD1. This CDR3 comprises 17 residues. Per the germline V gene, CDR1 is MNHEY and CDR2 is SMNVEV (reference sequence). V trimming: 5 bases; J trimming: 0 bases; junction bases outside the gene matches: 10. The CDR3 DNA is TGTGCCAGCAGTCCGAGACAGGGCCCAAATAGCAATCAGCCCCAGCATTTT. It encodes CASSPRQGPNSNQPQHF.

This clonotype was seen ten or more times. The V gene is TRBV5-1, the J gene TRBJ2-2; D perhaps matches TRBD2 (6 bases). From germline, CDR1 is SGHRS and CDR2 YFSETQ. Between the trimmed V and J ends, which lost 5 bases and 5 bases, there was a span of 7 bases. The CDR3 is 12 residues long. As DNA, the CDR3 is TGCGCCAGCAGGGAGGGGACCGGGGAGCTGTTTTTT. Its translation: CASREGTGELFF.

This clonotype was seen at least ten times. The CDR3 is CASSFETGDAGSPYNEQFF. The CDR3 coding sequence is TGTGCCAGCAGCTTCGAGACAGGGGACGCGGGATCCCCCTACAATGAGCAGTTCTTC. The V call is TRBV13, the J call TRBJ2-1, with 8 bases matching TRBD1. J was trimmed by 2 bases and V by 3 bases; bases with no gene match: 15. Germline-derived CDR1 and CDR2 are PRHDT and FYEKMQ (reference sequence). There are 19 residues in the CDR3.

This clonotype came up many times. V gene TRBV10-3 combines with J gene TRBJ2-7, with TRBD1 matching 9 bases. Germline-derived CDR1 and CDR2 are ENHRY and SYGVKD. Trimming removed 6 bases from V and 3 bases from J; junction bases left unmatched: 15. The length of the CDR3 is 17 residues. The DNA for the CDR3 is TGTGCCATCAGGGATCCCGGGACAGGGACGATGATCTACGAGCAGTACTTC. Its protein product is CAIRDPGTGTMIYEQYF.

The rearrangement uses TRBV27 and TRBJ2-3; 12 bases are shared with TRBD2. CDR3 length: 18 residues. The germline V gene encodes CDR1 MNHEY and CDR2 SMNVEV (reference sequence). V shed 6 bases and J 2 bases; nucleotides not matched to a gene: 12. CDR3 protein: CASRTTSGGFAYTDTQYF. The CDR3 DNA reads TGTGCCAGCAGGACTACTAGCGGGGGGTTCGCGTACACAGATACGCAGTATTTT.

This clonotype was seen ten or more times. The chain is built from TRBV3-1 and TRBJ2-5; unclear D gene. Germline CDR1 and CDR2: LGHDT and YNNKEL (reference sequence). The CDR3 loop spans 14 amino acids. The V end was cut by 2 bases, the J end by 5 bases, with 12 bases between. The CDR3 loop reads CASSQHQMGETQYF. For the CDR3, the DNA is TGTGCCAGCAGCCAACATCAGATGGGGGAGACCCAGTACTTC.

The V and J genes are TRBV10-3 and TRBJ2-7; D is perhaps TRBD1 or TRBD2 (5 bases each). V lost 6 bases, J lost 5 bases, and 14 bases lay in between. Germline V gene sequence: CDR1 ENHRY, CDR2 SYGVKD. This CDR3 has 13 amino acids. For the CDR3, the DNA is TGTGCCATCAGCGCTGGGGGTAGGGACGAGCAGTACTTC. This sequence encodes CAISAGGRDEQYF.

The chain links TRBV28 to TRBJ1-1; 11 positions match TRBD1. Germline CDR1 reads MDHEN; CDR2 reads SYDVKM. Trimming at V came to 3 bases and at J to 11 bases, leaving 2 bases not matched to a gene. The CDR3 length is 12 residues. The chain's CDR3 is CASSLRDRGAFF. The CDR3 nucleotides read TGTGCCAGCAGTTTGAGGGACAGGGGGGCTTTCTTT.

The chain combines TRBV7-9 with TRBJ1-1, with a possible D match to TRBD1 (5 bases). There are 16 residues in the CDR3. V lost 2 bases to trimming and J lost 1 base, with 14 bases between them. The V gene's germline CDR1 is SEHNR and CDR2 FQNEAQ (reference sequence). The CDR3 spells CASSLLGVGGNTEAFF. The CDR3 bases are TGTGCCAGCAGCTTACTAGGCGTGGGGGGGAACACTGAAGCTTTCTTT.

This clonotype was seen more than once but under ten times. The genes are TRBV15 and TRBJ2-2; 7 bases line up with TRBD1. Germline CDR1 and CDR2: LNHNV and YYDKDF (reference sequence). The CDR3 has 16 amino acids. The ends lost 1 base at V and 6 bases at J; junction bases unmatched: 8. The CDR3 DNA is TGTGCCACCAGCAGAGGCCGACAGGGTAGTCCCGGGGAGCTGTTTTTT. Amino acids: CATSRGRQGSPGELFF.

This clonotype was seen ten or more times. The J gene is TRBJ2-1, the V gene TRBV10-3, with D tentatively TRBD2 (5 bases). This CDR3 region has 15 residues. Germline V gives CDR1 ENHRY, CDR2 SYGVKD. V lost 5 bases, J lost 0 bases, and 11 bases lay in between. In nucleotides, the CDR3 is TGTGCCATCAGTCGACGGGGAATCTCCTACAATGAGCAGTTCTTC. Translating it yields CAISRRGISYNEQFF.

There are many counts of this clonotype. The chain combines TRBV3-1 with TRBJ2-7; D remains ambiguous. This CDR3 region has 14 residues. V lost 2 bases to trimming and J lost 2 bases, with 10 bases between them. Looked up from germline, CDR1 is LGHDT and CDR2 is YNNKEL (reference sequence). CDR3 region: CASSQTLSTYEQYF. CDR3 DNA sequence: TGTGCCAGCAGCCAAACCTTGTCGACCTACGAGCAGTACTTC.